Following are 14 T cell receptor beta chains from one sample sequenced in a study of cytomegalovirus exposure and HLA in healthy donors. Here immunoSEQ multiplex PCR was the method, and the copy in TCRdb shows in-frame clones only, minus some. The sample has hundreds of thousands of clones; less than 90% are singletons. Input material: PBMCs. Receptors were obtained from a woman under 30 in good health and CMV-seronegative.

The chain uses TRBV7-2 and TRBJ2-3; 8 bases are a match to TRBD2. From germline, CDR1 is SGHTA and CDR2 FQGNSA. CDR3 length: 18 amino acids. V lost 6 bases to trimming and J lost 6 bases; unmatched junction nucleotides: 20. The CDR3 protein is CASSWGPLRGGSGDTQYF. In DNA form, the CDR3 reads TGTGCCAGCAGTTGGGGTCCCCTACGGGGGGGGTCCGGGGATACGCAGTATTTT.

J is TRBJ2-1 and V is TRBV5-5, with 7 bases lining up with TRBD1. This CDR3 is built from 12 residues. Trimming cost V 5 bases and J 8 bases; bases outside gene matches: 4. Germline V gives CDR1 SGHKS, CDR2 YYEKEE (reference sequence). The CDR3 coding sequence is TGTGCCAGCAGGACAGGGTGGGATGAGCAGTTCTTC. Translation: CASRTGWDEQFF.

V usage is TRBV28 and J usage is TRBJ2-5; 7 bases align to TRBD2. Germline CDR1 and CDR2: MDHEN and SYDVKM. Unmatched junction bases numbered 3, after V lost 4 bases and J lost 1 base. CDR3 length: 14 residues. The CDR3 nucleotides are TGTGCCAGCAGTTCTAGCGGAGCCCAAGAGACCCAGTACTTC. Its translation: CASSSSGAQETQYF.

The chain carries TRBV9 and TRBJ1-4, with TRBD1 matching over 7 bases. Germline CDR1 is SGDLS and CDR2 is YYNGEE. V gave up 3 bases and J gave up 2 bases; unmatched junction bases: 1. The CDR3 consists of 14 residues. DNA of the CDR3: TGTGCCAGCAGCGCGACAGGGACTAATGAAAAACTGTTTTTT. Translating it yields CASSATGTNEKLFF.

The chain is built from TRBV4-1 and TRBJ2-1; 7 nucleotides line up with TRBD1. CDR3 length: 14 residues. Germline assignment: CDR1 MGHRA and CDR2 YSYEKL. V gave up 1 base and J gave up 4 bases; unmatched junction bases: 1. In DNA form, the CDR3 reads TGCGCCAGCAGCCAAGGACAGGGATACAATGAGCAGTTCTTC. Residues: CASSQGQGYNEQFF.

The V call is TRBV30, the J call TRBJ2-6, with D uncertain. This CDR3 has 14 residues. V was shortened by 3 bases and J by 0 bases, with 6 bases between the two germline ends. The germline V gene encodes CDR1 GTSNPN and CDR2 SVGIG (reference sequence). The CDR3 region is CAWRQLSGANVLTF. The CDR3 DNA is TGTGCCTGGAGACAGCTCTCTGGGGCCAACGTCCTGACTTTC.

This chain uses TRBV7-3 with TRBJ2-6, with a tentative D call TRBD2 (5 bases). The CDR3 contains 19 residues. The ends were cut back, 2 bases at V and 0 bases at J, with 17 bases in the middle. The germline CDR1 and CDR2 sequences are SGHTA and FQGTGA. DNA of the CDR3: TGTGCCAGCAGCTTAGCTACTCAATCGCGGGTCTCTGGGGCCAACGTCCTGACTTTC. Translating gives CASSLATQSRVSGANVLTF.

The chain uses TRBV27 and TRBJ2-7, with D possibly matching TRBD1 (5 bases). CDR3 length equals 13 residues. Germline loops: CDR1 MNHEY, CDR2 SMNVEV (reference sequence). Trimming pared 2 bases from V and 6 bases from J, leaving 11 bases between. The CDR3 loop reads CASSLGASLEQYF. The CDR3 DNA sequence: TGTGCCAGCAGTTTAGGGGCCAGCCTCGAGCAGTACTTC.

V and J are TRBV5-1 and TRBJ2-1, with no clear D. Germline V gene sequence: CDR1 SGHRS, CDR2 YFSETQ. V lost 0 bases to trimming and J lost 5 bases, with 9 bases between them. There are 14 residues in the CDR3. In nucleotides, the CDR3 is TGCGCCAGCAGCTTGGCGGCGTCCAACAATGAGCAGTTCTTC. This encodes CASSLAASNNEQFF.

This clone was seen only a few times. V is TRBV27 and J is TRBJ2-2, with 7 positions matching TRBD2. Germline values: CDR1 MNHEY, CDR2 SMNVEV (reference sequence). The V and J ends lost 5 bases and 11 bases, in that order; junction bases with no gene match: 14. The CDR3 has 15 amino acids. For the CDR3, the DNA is TGTGCCAGCAGTACAATAGCGGGTGGTCGCGGTGAGCTGTTTTTT. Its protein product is CASSTIAGGRGELFF.

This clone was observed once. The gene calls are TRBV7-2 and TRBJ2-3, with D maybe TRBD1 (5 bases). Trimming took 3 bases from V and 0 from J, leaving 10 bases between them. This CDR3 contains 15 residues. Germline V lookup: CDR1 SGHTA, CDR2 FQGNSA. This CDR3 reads CASSLGLSSTDTQYF. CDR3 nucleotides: TGTGCCAGCAGCTTGGGGCTGTCTAGCACAGATACGCAGTATTTT.

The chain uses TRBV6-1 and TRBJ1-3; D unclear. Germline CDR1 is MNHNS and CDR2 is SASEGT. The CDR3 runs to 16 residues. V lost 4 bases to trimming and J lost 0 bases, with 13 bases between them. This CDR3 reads CASSATGMSSGNTIYF. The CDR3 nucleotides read TGTGCCAGCAGTGCAACCGGGATGTCCTCTGGAAACACCATATATTTT.

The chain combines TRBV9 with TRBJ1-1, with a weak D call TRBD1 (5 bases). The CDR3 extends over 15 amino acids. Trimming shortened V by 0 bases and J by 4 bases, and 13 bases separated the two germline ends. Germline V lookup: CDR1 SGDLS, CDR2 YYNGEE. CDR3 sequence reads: CASSVAGHPGTEAFF. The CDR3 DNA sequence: TGTGCCAGCAGCGTAGCTGGACACCCAGGCACTGAAGCTTTCTTT.

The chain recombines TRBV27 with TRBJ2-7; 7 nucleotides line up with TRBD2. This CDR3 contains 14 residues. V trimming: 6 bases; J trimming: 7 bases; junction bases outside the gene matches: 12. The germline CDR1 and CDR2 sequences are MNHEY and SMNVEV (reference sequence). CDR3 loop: CASSHDPAGREQYF. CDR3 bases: TGTGCCAGCAGCCATGACCCAGCGGGGAGGGAGCAGTACTTC.